This TCR beta chain was obtained from a study of cytomegalovirus exposure and HLA in healthy donors. Turning to the study itself: The approximately 100 million unique TCR beta sequences, from roughly 170 million T cells, were found by an earlier analysis. The study, taken as a whole, reports: Listed as cytomegalovirus-associated were approximately 160 TCR beta chains.

A few counts support this clone. The antigen remains undetermined. In the PCR, 60 Vbeta and 13 Jbeta primers were used. The method was immunoSEQ multiplex PCR; TCRdb's version includes in-frame clones alone and lacks a portion of them. The table shows about 140,000 clones, with around four fifths occurring only once. The CDR3 covers 13 residues. CDR1 is SNHLY, CDR2 FYNNEI, per germline. V was pared by 6 bases and J by 4 bases, with 12 bases between. The sequenced material came from PBMCs. The chain uses TRBV2 and TRBJ1-2; D is unresolved. The TCR was taken from a man younger than 40 in good health and CMV-seropositive. The CDR3 loop reads CASRVGGGYGYTF. The CDR3 DNA is TGTGCCAGCAGAGTAGGAGGAGGCTATGGCTACACCTTC.